This entry is about one T cell receptor (beta chain). Its antigen is undetermined. Repertoires were generated with immunoSEQ multiplex PCR, while TCRdb's copy carries only in-frame clones and drops some. The table shows fewer than 45,000 clones, with 60% to 70% occurring only once. This entry is derived from a study of PD-1 blockade in classical Hodgkin lymphoma. Study-level information: With a 2-week interval, patients received intravenous nivolumab at 3 mg/kg. Study-wide results and limits: Healthy donors were reported to have higher baseline TCR diversity than newly diagnosed patients. The study found that TCR diversity rose significantly by C4D1 in CD4+ but not CD8+ cells.

The time point denotes: cycle 4 day 1 (C4D1), after 5 to 7 weeks of nivolumab. Every single patient, without exception, relapsed after autologous stem cell transplantation, and brentuximab vedotin exposure varied. The CDR3 has 11 amino acids. Between the trimmed V and J ends, which lost 2 bases and 5 bases, there was a span of 7 bases. Germline V gene lookup returns CDR1 DFQATT and CDR2 SNEGSKA (reference sequence). The origin of this receptor is a human donor with classical Hodgkin lymphoma. V usage is TRBV20-1 and J usage is TRBJ2-7; D not resolved. The sample consisted of peripheral blood mononuclear cells (PBMCs), taken before the fourth cycle of nivolumab. The CDR3 DNA sequence: TGCAGTGCTAGAATGGGCAACGAGCAGTACTTC. Protein: CSARMGNEQYF.